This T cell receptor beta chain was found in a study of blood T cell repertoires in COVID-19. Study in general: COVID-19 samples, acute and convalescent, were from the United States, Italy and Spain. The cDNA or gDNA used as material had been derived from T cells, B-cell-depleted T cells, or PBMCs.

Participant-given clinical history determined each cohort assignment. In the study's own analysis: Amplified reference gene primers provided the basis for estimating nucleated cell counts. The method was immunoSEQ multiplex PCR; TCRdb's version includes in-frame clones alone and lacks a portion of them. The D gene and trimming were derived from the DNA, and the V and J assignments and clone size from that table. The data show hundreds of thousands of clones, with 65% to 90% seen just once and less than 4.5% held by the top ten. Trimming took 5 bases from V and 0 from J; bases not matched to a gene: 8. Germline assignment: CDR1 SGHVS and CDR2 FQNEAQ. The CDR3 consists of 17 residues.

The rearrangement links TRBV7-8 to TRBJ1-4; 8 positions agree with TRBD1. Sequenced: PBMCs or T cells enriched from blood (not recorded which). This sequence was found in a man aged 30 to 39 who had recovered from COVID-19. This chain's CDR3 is CASSNRGGRATNEKLFF. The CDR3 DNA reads TGTGCCAGCAGCAACAGGGGGGGGCGAGCAACTAATGAAAAACTGTTTTTT.